Each of the 25 T cell receptor beta chains below was sequenced from the same sample in a study of control samples from healthy donors and cancer patients. Clones were read by immunoSEQ multiplex PCR, and TCRdb kept only the in-frame ones, dropping some. The data contain tens of thousands of clones, less than 85% of them singletons. The sequenced sample consisted of PBMCs. The receptors derive from a man aged 70-80 years with lung cancer.

This clone occurred once. The chain couples TRBV5-1 to TRBJ2-7; maybe TRBD1 (6 bases). CDR3 size: 14 residues. Per the germline V gene, CDR1 is SGHRS and CDR2 is YFSETQ. V dropped 6 bases and J dropped 5 bases, with 18 bases sitting between them. CDR3 DNA sequence: TGCGCCAGCAAACCCGGGACAAGTGCCGACGAGCAGTACTTC. Protein sequence: CASKPGTSADEQYF. The whole variable domain, filled in from reference TRBV5-1 and TRBJ2-7, reads KAGVTQTPRYLIKTRGQQVTLSCSPISGHRSVSWYQQTPGQGLQFLFEYFSETQRNKGNFPGRFSGRQFSNSRSEMNVSTLELGDSALYLCASKPGTSADEQYFGPGTRLTVT.

This sequence joins TRBV27 and TRBJ2-7; D may match TRBD1 or TRBD2 (5 bases each). Germline V gene data show CDR1 as MNHEY and CDR2 as SMNVEV (reference sequence). The CDR3 has 16 amino acids. Trimming pared 4 bases from V and 3 bases from J, leaving 19 bases between. The CDR3 region is CASSYQPGTVDYEQYF. In DNA, the CDR3 is TGTGCCAGCAGTTATCAACCCGGGACGGTGGACTACGAGCAGTACTTC.

The chain employs TRBV15 and TRBJ1-2, with D uncertain. Trimming pared 0 bases from V and 2 bases from J, leaving 4 bases between. CDR3 size: 13 residues. The germline CDR1 and CDR2 sequences are LNHNV and YYDKDF (reference sequence). The CDR3 region is CATSREGNYGYTF. Here the CDR3 DNA reads TGTGCCACCAGCAGAGAGGGGAACTATGGCTACACCTTC.

This clone has a handful of counts. J is TRBJ2-2 and V is TRBV5-4, with TRBD2 identical over 11 bases. The CDR3 loop spans 16 amino acids. J gave up 2 bases and V 5 bases, and 5 bases lay outside the gene matches. Germline loops: CDR1 SGHNT, CDR2 YYREEE (reference sequence). CDR3 sequence (DNA): TGTGCCAGCAGTCTAGCGGGGGGACTTAACACCGGGGAGCTGTTTTTT. Its translation is CASSLAGGLNTGELFF.

The chain uses TRBV15 and TRBJ1-2; D may be TRBD1 (5 bases). V was cut by 0 bases and J by 7 bases, with 12 bases left in between. Germline V gives CDR1 LNHNV, CDR2 YYDKDF (reference sequence). This CDR3 spans 14 amino acids. The CDR3 sequence is CATSRDRRRGGYTF. DNA of the CDR3: TGTGCCACCAGCAGAGATCGCAGAAGGGGTGGCTACACCTTC.

In its sample, this clone was seen a few times. The V and J genes are TRBV2 and TRBJ2-7; tentatively, D is TRBD1 (5 bases). Trimming took 8 bases from V and 3 from J, leaving 11 bases between them. Germline V gives CDR1 SNHLY, CDR2 FYNNEI. The CDR3 length is 12 residues. The CDR3 bases are TGTGCCAGCCGAGACAGACTCTACGAGCAGTACTTC. The encoded protein is CASRDRLYEQYF.

The V call is TRBV20-1, the J call TRBJ2-3; D ambiguous. The germline gives CDR1 DFQATT, CDR2 SNEGSKA (reference sequence). The CDR3 sequence is 11 residues long. V was shortened by 1 base and J by 5 bases, with 4 bases between the two germline ends. The CDR3 loop is CSARAKDTQYF. The DNA for the CDR3 is TGCAGTGCTAGAGCCAAAGATACGCAGTATTTT.

The rearrangement joins TRBV9 to TRBJ1-1, with TRBD1 matching over 8 bases. Germline CDR1 SGDLS, CDR2 YYNGEE. V was pared by 6 bases and J by 1 base, with 5 bases of the junction left unmatched. The CDR3 runs 14 residues. Written as DNA, the CDR3 is TGTGCCAGCAACCCTGACAGGGGGAACACTGAAGCTTTCTTT. Its translation is CASNPDRGNTEAFF.

The chain employs TRBV30 and TRBJ2-3; D call uncertain. Trimming stripped 4 bases from V and 2 bases from J, with 7 bases between. The CDR3 length is 12 residues. Germline CDR1 is GTSNPN and CDR2 is SVGIG (reference sequence). The CDR3 DNA reads TGTGCCTGGACGGCTAACACAGATACGCAGTATTTT. Translation gives CAWTANTDTQYF. The entire variable domain, with the rest obtained from reference TRBV30 and TRBJ2-3, is as follows: SQTIHQWPATLVQPVGSPLSLECTVEGTSNPNLYWYRQAAGRGLQLLFYSVGIGQISSEVPQNLSASRPQDRQFILSSKKLLLSDSGFYLCAWTANTDTQYFGPGTRLTVL.

The V call is TRBV7-3, the J call TRBJ2-2; D is unclear. This CDR3 has 13 residues. The germline V gene has CDR1 SGHTA and CDR2 FQGTGA. V was pared by 2 bases and J by 5 bases, with 6 bases between. The CDR3 is CASSLAVTGELFF. In DNA, the CDR3 is TGTGCCAGCAGCTTAGCGGTTACCGGGGAGCTGTTTTTT.

The genes are TRBV29-1 and TRBJ1-1; D may be TRBD1 (6 bases). Trimming shortened V by 5 bases and J by 1 base, and 11 bases separated the two germline ends. This CDR3 contains 13 residues. Germline assignment: CDR1 SQVTM and CDR2 ANQGSEA. The CDR3 here is CSVSLGANTEAFF. In DNA form, the CDR3 reads TGCAGCGTTTCCCTGGGGGCGAACACTGAAGCTTTCTTT.

This clone came up once. V gene TRBV27 combines with J gene TRBJ2-2; no definite D call. V lost 4 bases to trimming and J lost 4 bases, with 10 bases between them. Germline CDR1 and CDR2: MNHEY and SMNVEV (reference sequence). The CDR3 is 14 amino acids. The CDR3 is CASSYRSTTGELFF. The CDR3 DNA follows: TGTGCCAGCAGTTACAGAAGCACCACCGGGGAGCTGTTTTTT.

The CDR3 bases are TGTGCCAGCTCACGGGAAACTATACAGGGTTCCACCGGGGAGCTGTTTTTT. It specifies CASSRETIQGSTGELFF. The V call is TRBV18, the J call TRBJ2-2; tentatively, D is TRBD1 (6 bases). This CDR3 is 17 amino acids long. Between the trimmed V and J ends, which lost 4 bases and 4 bases, there was a span of 19 bases. Germline CDR1 reads KGHSH; CDR2 reads LQKENI.

The table lists this clone with a few counts. V usage is TRBV18 and J usage is TRBJ2-1, with 9 bases aligning to TRBD1. In germline, CDR1 is KGHSH, CDR2 LQKENI. The CDR3 contains 14 residues. V trimming: 1 base; J trimming: 7 bases; junction bases outside the gene matches: 2. The CDR3 loop reads CASSPRQGENEQFF. In DNA form, the CDR3 reads TGTGCCAGCTCACCACGACAGGGGGAGAATGAGCAGTTCTTC.

The chain is built from TRBV5-5 and TRBJ1-2, with a weak D call TRBD1 (5 bases). V was shortened by 4 bases and J by 4 bases, with 14 bases between the two germline ends. The CDR3 has 14 amino acids. Germline V gives CDR1 SGHKS, CDR2 YYEKEE (reference sequence). The CDR3 region is CASSPPGMGYGYTF. The CDR3 DNA reads as TGTGCCAGCAGCCCGCCAGGGATGGGCTATGGCTACACCTTC. Complete variable domain (other parts from reference TRBV5-5 and TRBJ1-2): DAGVTQSPTHLIKTRGQQVTLRCSPISGHKSVSWYQQVLGQGPQFIFQYYEKEERGRGNFPDRFSARQFPNYSSELNVNALLLGDSALYLCASSPPGMGYGYTFGSGTRLTVV.

The chain links TRBV7-3 to TRBJ2-1, with 10 bases identical to TRBD2. Germline CDR1 and CDR2: SGHTA and FQGTGA. This CDR3 comprises 15 residues. Trimming at V came to 5 bases and at J to 5 bases, leaving 6 bases not matched to a gene. The CDR3 sequence is CASSSTAGGHNEQFF. Here the CDR3 DNA reads TGTGCCAGCAGCAGCACAGCGGGGGGGCACAATGAGCAGTTCTTC.

This clone was seen only a few times. This sequence joins TRBV5-5 and TRBJ1-5; D remains ambiguous. This CDR3 has 13 amino acids. Germline CDR1 reads SGHKS; CDR2 reads YYEKEE (reference sequence). V lost 5 bases and J 4 bases, leaving 10 bases between the germline ends. The CDR3 coding sequence is TGTGCCAGCAGATTTGACCTTAATCAGCCCCAGCATTTT. This encodes CASRFDLNQPQHF.

The chain couples TRBV5-1 to TRBJ2-2; 7 bases line up with TRBD1. From germline, CDR1 is SGHRS and CDR2 YFSETQ. V dropped 1 base and J dropped 0; count of bases not matched to a gene: 3. This CDR3 region has 16 residues. The CDR3 is CASSLNTGANTGELFF. The CDR3 nucleotides are TGCGCCAGCAGCTTGAATACAGGGGCGAACACCGGGGAGCTGTTTTTT.

This clone was seen just once. This sequence joins TRBV5-8 and TRBJ2-2; 8 bases map to TRBD1. Germline V gene lookup returns CDR1 SGHTS and CDR2 YDEGEE. CDR3 size: 16 residues. Trimming at V came to 0 bases and at J to 2 bases, leaving 3 bases not matched to a gene. The CDR3 region is CASSLGTGFNTGELFF. In DNA form, the CDR3 reads TGTGCCAGCAGCTTGGGGACAGGGTTCAACACCGGGGAGCTGTTTTTT. The full variable domain, in which reference TRBV5-8 and TRBJ2-2 provide the parts outside the CDR3, is EAGVTQSPTHLIKTRGQQATLRCSPISGHTSVYWYQQALGLGLQFLLWYDEGEERNRGNFPPRFSGRQFPNYSSELNVNALELEDSALYLCASSLGTGFNTGELFFGEGSRLTVL.

The V gene is TRBV5-1, the J gene TRBJ2-7; 9 bases are shared with TRBD1. The CDR3 spans 15 residues. In germline, CDR1 is SGHRS, CDR2 YFSETQ. V was pared by 4 bases and J by 1 base, with 6 bases of the junction left unmatched. CDR3 sequence (DNA): TGCGCCAGCAGCAACGGACAGGGGAGTTCCTACGAGCAGTACTTC. This translates into CASSNGQGSSYEQYF.

In the case of this clone: Mismatch with germline at one junction end may stem from a read error. V usage is TRBV5-6 and J usage is TRBJ2-7, with no clear D. This CDR3 has 11 residues. Per germline, CDR1 SGHDT and CDR2 YYEEEE. The CDR3 DNA reads TGTGCCAGCACCAGTTCCGGGCCCGTCAATTTC. Translation: CASTSSGPVNF.

The V gene is TRBV6-5, the J gene TRBJ1-6; D gene uncertain. Trimming took 4 bases from V and 7 from J, leaving 14 bases between them. Germline loops: CDR1 MNHEY, CDR2 SVGAGI. The CDR3 sequence is 15 residues long. CDR3 residues: CASSSTTVGNSPLHF. CDR3 coding DNA: TGTGCCAGCAGTTCTACGACGGTTGGGAATTCACCCCTCCACTTT.

CDR3 region: CASSTPGTEAFF. CDR3 in DNA: TGTGCCAGCAGCACTCCGGGCACTGAAGCTTTCTTT. The chain links TRBV6-5 to TRBJ1-1; the D is unclear. This CDR3 is built from 12 residues. Looked up from germline, CDR1 is MNHEY and CDR2 is SVGAGI. V was cut by 6 bases and J by 4 bases, with 9 bases left in between.

The chain is built from TRBV11-2 and TRBJ2-3; 9 bases align to TRBD1. J gave up 1 base and V 3 bases, and 5 bases lay outside the gene matches. There are 16 residues in the CDR3. Germline CDR1 and CDR2: SGHAT and FQNNGV. The CDR3 nucleotides are TGTGCCAGCAGCTTCCGACAGGGGGTTGGCACAGATACGCAGTATTTT. Amino acids: CASSFRQGVGTDTQYF.

The chain uses TRBV24-1 and TRBJ2-3, with D maybe TRBD1 (6 bases). Trimming pared 7 bases from V and 0 bases from J, leaving 13 bases between. The CDR3 extends over 15 amino acids. Germline assignment: CDR1 KGHDR and CDR2 SFDVKD. This CDR3 reads CATSRTGLSTDTQYF. Written as DNA, the CDR3 is TGTGCCACCAGCCGTACAGGGCTTAGCACAGATACGCAGTATTTT.